These T cell receptor beta chains were read from a single sample in a study of T cells in Graves' hyperthyroidism and ophthalmopathy. Each CDR3 protein is one row after TCRdb ran MiXCR on the multiplex PCR reads. The sample lists a few hundred thousand distinct CDR3 sequences; 35% to 55% were seen once. The source material was peripheral blood or thyroid tissue (not recorded which). The receptors come from an adult woman with Graves' disease, either hyperthyroidism or ophthalmopathy (not recorded which). The CDR3 runs from the conserved cysteine through the conserved F or W. D genes are given only for firm matches. The size field is filled for only some rows; it gives once, few, many or a size class.

V gene: TRBV7-9
J gene: TRBJ2-5
D gene: -
clone size: many
CDR3 protein: CATRGGGETQYF
CDR3 DNA: TGTGCTACCCGCGGAGGTGGTGAGACCCAGTACTTC

V gene: TRBV7-9
J gene: TRBJ1-1
D gene: TRBD1
clone size: -
CDR3 protein: CASSQGTGGEAFF
CDR3 DNA: TGTGCCAGCAGCCAAGGGACAGGGGGCGAAGCTTTCTTT

V gene: TRBV14
J gene: TRBJ2-1
D gene: TRBD2
clone size: -
CDR3 protein: CASNLGLGVSYNEQFF
CDR3 DNA: TGTGCCAGCAACCTTGGACTAGGCGTCTCCTACAATGAGCAGTTCTTC

V gene: TRBV9
J gene: TRBJ2-7
D gene: -
clone size: -
CDR3 protein: CASSPGGAGNEQYF
CDR3 DNA: TGTGCCAGCAGCCCAGGGGGGGCGGGGAATGAGCAGTACTTC

V gene: TRBV5-6
J gene: TRBJ1-6
D gene: -
clone size: many
CDR3 protein: CASSLAVRELGNSPLHF
CDR3 DNA: TGTGCCAGCAGCTTGGCGGTGCGGGAATTGGGTAATTCACCCCTCCACTTT

V gene: TRBV20-1
J gene: TRBJ2-7
D gene: TRBD1
clone size: -
CDR3 protein: CSAMRGQGIGEQYF
CDR3 DNA: TGCAGTGCTATGCGCGGACAGGGAATTGGCGAGCAGTACTTC

V gene: TRBV6-1
J gene: TRBJ1-4
D gene: -
clone size: once
CDR3 protein: CASSEGRGDEKLFF
CDR3 DNA: TGTGCCAGCAGTGAAGGACGGGGGGATGAAAAACTGTTTTTT

V gene: TRBV29-1
J gene: TRBJ2-5
D gene: TRBD2
clone size: -
CDR3 protein: CSVAGLAGEGVAQERQYF
CDR3 DNA: TGCAGCGTTGCCGGACTAGCGGGAGAGGGGGTGGCGCAAGAGAGACAGTACTTC

V gene: TRBV9
J gene: TRBJ2-7
D gene: -
clone size: many
CDR3 protein: CASSYLPIGEQYF
CDR3 DNA: TGTGCCAGCAGCTATCTACCCATCGGCGAGCAGTACTTC

V gene: TRBV19
J gene: TRBJ1-2
D gene: TRBD1
clone size: once
CDR3 protein: CASSIPRTGQLGYTF
CDR3 DNA: TGTGCCAGTAGTATTCCCCGGACAGGACAGCTCGGCTACACCTTC

V gene: TRBV25-1
J gene: TRBJ2-2
D gene: -
clone size: -
CDR3 protein: CASRQGANTGELSW
CDR3 DNA: TGTGCCAGCAGACAGGGCGCGAACACCGGGGAGCTGTCTTGG

V gene: TRBV27
J gene: TRBJ2-7
D gene: TRBD1
clone size: -
CDR3 protein: CARALGQGQYEQYF
CDR3 DNA: TGTGCCAGGGCGCTGGGACAGGGACAGTACGAGCAGTACTTC

V gene: TRBV29-1
J gene: TRBJ2-6
D gene: -
clone size: -
CDR3 protein: CSVGPGFDTEAF
CDR3 DNA: TGCAGCGTTGGGCCTGGGTTTGATACTGAAGCTTTC

V gene: TRBV2
J gene: TRBJ2-1
D gene: TRBD2
clone size: few
CDR3 protein: CASSDLGLVYEQFF
CDR3 DNA: TGTGCCAGCAGTGACCTGGGACTAGTCTATGAGCAGTTCTTC

V gene: TRBV14
J gene: TRBJ2-7
D gene: -
clone size: many
CDR3 protein: CASSQDHGTSSYEQYF
CDR3 DNA: TGTGCCAGCAGCCAAGATCACGGGACTTCGTCCTACGAGCAGTACTTC

V gene: TRBV6-5
J gene: TRBJ2-7
D gene: TRBD2
clone size: many
CDR3 protein: CASRLAAYF
CDR3 DNA: TGTGCCAGCAGACTAGCGGCGTACTTC

V gene: TRBV20-1
J gene: TRBJ2-5
D gene: -
clone size: few
CDR3 protein: CSASSPVTGETQYF
CDR3 DNA: TGCAGTGCCAGCTCACCAGTAACGGGAGAGACCCAGTACTTC

V gene: TRBV10-3
J gene: TRBJ1-2
D gene: -
clone size: few
CDR3 protein: CAISGEGWDVGNTF
CDR3 DNA: TGTGCCATCAGTGGAGAGGGTTGGGACGTAGGAAACACCTTC

V gene: TRBV20-1
J gene: TRBJ2-7
D gene: -
clone size: many
CDR3 protein: CSAVNTYEQYF
CDR3 DNA: TGCAGTGCCGTGAACACCTACGAGCAGTACTTC

V gene: TRBV29-1
J gene: TRBJ2-7
D gene: -
clone size: -
CDR3 protein: CSVYGPAHPYEQYF
CDR3 DNA: TGCAGCGTTTACGGGCCAGCTCACCCCTACGAGCAGTACTTC

V gene: TRBV29-1
J gene: TRBJ1-3
D gene: -
clone size: -
CDR3 protein: CSFRSSGNTIYF
CDR3 DNA: TGCAGCTTTAGAAGCTCTGGAAACACCATATATTTT

V gene: TRBV30
J gene: TRBJ1-2
D gene: -
clone size: many
CDR3 protein: CAWKRTAYGYTF
CDR3 DNA: TGTGCCTGGAAACGGACCGCCTATGGCTACACCTTC

V gene: TRBV12-3/TRBV12-4
J gene: TRBJ1-3
D gene: TRBD1
clone size: -
CDR3 protein: CASSPNGQGGNTIYF
CDR3 DNA: TGTGCCAGCAGTCCAAACGGACAGGGCGGAAACACCATATATTTT

V gene: TRBV6-6
J gene: TRBJ1-5
D gene: -
clone size: many
CDR3 protein: CASSWSGGSNQPQHF
CDR3 DNA: TGTGCCAGCAGTTGGTCGGGGGGTAGCAATCAGCCCCAGCATTTT

V gene: TRBV7-8
J gene: TRBJ2-7
D gene: -
clone size: -
CDR3 protein: CASSSQHPSYEQYF
CDR3 DNA: TGTGCCAGCAGCTCCCAACACCCCTCCTACGAGCAGTACTTC

V gene: TRBV7-9
J gene: TRBJ1-4
D gene: -
clone size: once
CDR3 protein: CASSSLAGGEKLFF
CDR3 DNA: TGTGCCAGCAGCTCATTAGCGGGAGGGGAAAAACTGTTTTTT

V gene: TRBV5-1
J gene: TRBJ1-2
D gene: -
clone size: -
CDR3 protein: CASSPSTEEGYGYTF
CDR3 DNA: TGCGCCAGCAGCCCATCCACAGAGGAGGGATATGGCTACACCTTC

V gene: TRBV15
J gene: TRBJ2-3
D gene: -
clone size: -
CDR3 protein: CATSRDVDTQYF
CDR3 DNA: TGTGCCACCAGCAGAGATGTAGATACGCAGTATTTT

V gene: TRBV27
J gene: TRBJ1-4
D gene: -
clone size: few
CDR3 protein: CASRTFFATNEKLFF
CDR3 DNA: TGTGCCAGCAGGACCTTCTTTGCAACTAATGAAAAACTGTTTTTT

V gene: TRBV10-3
J gene: TRBJ2-5
D gene: -
clone size: -
CDR3 protein: CAISESPGVQETQYF
CDR3 DNA: TGTGCCATCAGTGAGTCCCCAGGGGTCCAAGAGACCCAGTACTTC

V gene: TRBV6-1
J gene: TRBJ1-5
D gene: TRBD1
clone size: few
CDR3 protein: CASSEGQIQPQHF
CDR3 DNA: TGTGCCAGCAGTGAGGGACAGATCCAGCCCCAGCATTTT

V gene: TRBV7-9
J gene: TRBJ2-6
D gene: -
clone size: many
CDR3 protein: CASSLIAWGANVLTF
CDR3 DNA: TGTGCCAGCAGCTTAATCGCCTGGGGGGCCAACGTCCTGACTTTC

V gene: TRBV20-1
J gene: TRBJ2-5
D gene: -
clone size: -
CDR3 protein: CSAAPRVSGDGGETQYF
CDR3 DNA: TGCAGTGCTGCCCCCAGGGTCTCGGGAGATGGGGGAGAGACCCAGTACTTC

V gene: TRBV15
J gene: TRBJ1-2
D gene: TRBD1
clone size: -
CDR3 protein: CATSGGGTATSGGYTF
CDR3 DNA: TGTGCCACCAGCGGAGGTGGGACAGCAACCTCCGGTGGCTACACCTTC

V gene: TRBV6-1
J gene: TRBJ1-2
D gene: -
clone size: -
CDR3 protein: CASSEGLAGDYGYTF
CDR3 DNA: TGTGCCAGCAGTGAGGGACTAGCGGGAGACTATGGCTACACCTTC

V gene: TRBV5-8
J gene: TRBJ1-2
D gene: TRBD1
clone size: many
CDR3 protein: CASSTRRQGDYGYTF
CDR3 DNA: TGTGCCAGCAGCACAAGAAGACAGGGTGACTATGGCTACACCTTC

V gene: TRBV25-1
J gene: TRBJ1-4
D gene: -
clone size: -
CDR3 protein: CASSEYSTTNEKLFF
CDR3 DNA: TGTGCCAGCAGTGAATATAGTACTACTAATGAAAAACTGTTTTTT

V gene: TRBV10-3
J gene: TRBJ1-2
D gene: -
clone size: -
CDR3 protein: CAISALRGGEYGYTF
CDR3 DNA: TGTGCCATCAGTGCTTTGAGGGGCGGGGAATATGGCTACACCTTC

V gene: TRBV7-3
J gene: TRBJ2-3
D gene: -
clone size: -
CDR3 protein: CASSQVGTDTQYF
CDR3 DNA: TGTGCCAGCAGTCAGGTCGGCACAGATACGCAGTATTTT

V gene: TRBV5-1
J gene: TRBJ2-7
D gene: TRBD1
clone size: -
CDR3 protein: CASSINRGSYEQYF
CDR3 DNA: TGCGCCAGCAGCATAAACAGGGGGAGCTACGAGCAGTACTTC

V gene: TRBV9
J gene: TRBJ2-5
D gene: -
clone size: many
CDR3 protein: CASSQGDQETQYF
CDR3 DNA: TGTGCCAGCTCCCAGGGTGACCAAGAGACCCAGTACTTC

V gene: TRBV6-2/TRBV6-3
J gene: TRBJ2-7
D gene: -
clone size: -
CDR3 protein: CASSYSQGTPYEQYF
CDR3 DNA: TGTGCCAGCAGTTACTCACAGGGCACACCCTACGAGCAGTACTTC

V gene: TRBV10-3
J gene: TRBJ1-1
D gene: TRBD1
clone size: -
CDR3 protein: CAISGTGMNTEAFF
CDR3 DNA: TGTGCCATCAGTGGGACAGGGATGAACACTGAAGCTTTCTTT

V gene: TRBV7-2
J gene: TRBJ2-1
D gene: -
clone size: few
CDR3 protein: CASGHNEQFF
CDR3 DNA: TGTGCCAGCGGCCACAATGAGCAGTTCTTC

V gene: TRBV6-5
J gene: TRBJ2-6
D gene: TRBD2
clone size: -
CDR3 protein: CASTVRGNTEAF
CDR3 DNA: TGTGCCAGCACCGTGCGGGGGAACACTGAAGCTTTC

V gene: TRBV15
J gene: TRBJ2-6
D gene: -
clone size: -
CDR3 protein: CATSRRGTGANVLTF
CDR3 DNA: TGTGCCACCAGCAGAAGGGGAACTGGGGCCAACGTCCTGACTTTC

V gene: TRBV20-1
J gene: TRBJ1-2
D gene: -
clone size: -
CDR3 protein: CSAETGHYGYTF
CDR3 DNA: TGCAGTGCCGAGACAGGCCACTATGGCTACACCTTC

V gene: TRBV10-3
J gene: TRBJ2-5
D gene: -
clone size: few
CDR3 protein: CAISERPETQYF
CDR3 DNA: TGTGCCATCAGTGAAAGGCCCGAGACCCAGTACTTC

V gene: TRBV2
J gene: TRBJ1-1
D gene: -
clone size: many
CDR3 protein: CASTSGKAFF
CDR3 DNA: TGTGCCAGCACCAGTGGGAAAGCTTTCTTT

V gene: TRBV12-3/TRBV12-4
J gene: TRBJ2-6
D gene: -
clone size: -
CDR3 protein: CASKDSSGANVLTF
CDR3 DNA: TGTGCCAGCAAGGACAGCTCTGGGGCCAACGTCCTGACTTTC

V gene: TRBV9
J gene: TRBJ1-4
D gene: -
clone size: many
CDR3 protein: CASSVGSAGTNEKLFF
CDR3 DNA: TGTGCCAGCAGCGTAGGATCCGCAGGGACTAATGAAAAACTGTTTTTT

V gene: TRBV2
J gene: TRBJ1-1
D gene: -
clone size: -
CDR3 protein: CASSAWGGELRGTEAFF
CDR3 DNA: TGTGCCAGCAGTGCCTGGGGGGGGGAGCTAAGGGGCACTGAAGCTTTCTTT

V gene: TRBV10-3
J gene: TRBJ2-5
D gene: TRBD2
clone size: -
CDR3 protein: CAVSGASGFQETQYF
CDR3 DNA: TGTGCCGTCAGTGGCGCTAGCGGGTTTCAAGAGACCCAGTACTTC

V gene: TRBV7-9
J gene: TRBJ1-1
D gene: -
clone size: many
CDR3 protein: CASSLGWGRTEAFF
CDR3 DNA: TGTGCCAGCAGCTTAGGTTGGGGGCGTACTGAAGCTTTCTTT

V gene: TRBV5-4
J gene: TRBJ2-5
D gene: -
clone size: many
CDR3 protein: CASSLEGQETQYF
CDR3 DNA: TGTGCCAGCAGCTTGGAGGGGCAAGAGACCCAGTACTTC

V gene: TRBV15
J gene: TRBJ2-5
D gene: TRBD2
clone size: -
CDR3 protein: CATNKLGLAAEGQYF
CDR3 DNA: TGTGCCACCAACAAACTCGGACTAGCGGCTGAGGGCCAGTACTTC

V gene: TRBV5-1
J gene: TRBJ1-2
D gene: -
clone size: -
CDR3 protein: CASSLQGIYGYTF
CDR3 DNA: TGCGCCAGCAGCCTGCAGGGGATATATGGCTACACCTTC

V gene: TRBV2
J gene: TRBJ2-3
D gene: -
clone size: -
CDR3 protein: CASSVTEYTDTQYF
CDR3 DNA: TGTGCCAGCAGTGTAACAGAATACACAGATACGCAGTATTTT

V gene: TRBV9
J gene: TRBJ2-5
D gene: -
clone size: -
CDR3 protein: CASSLPSPGETQYF
CDR3 DNA: TGTGCCAGCAGCTTGCCCTCCCCCGGAGAGACCCAGTACTTC